The clone carrying this T cell receptor (beta chain) was observed once. Its antigen is currently unknown. Sequenced material consisted of expressed TCRB transcripts (all of the isolated RNA was reverse transcribed). TCRdb's copy holds only in-frame clones and misses some; the assay was immunoSEQ multiplex PCR. The sample records about 370,000 clones, roughly 9.8% being singletons. This sample was included in a study of beta chain features in type 1 diabetes. Findings and limits, study-wide: All four CD4+ subsets of Type 1 diabetes patients contained TCRB CDR3s that were moderately but significantly shorter. The naive, central memory and Treg TCRB repertoires showed an apparent similarity that was greater among patients than among healthy donors. High-TCR-expressing cells could be over-represented by cDNA sequencing.

The V gene's germline CDR1 is SGHAT and CDR2 FQNNGV. The CDR3 extends over 15 amino acids. V shed 5 bases and J shed 0 bases, with 10 bases lying between them. This receptor was identified in a man younger than 45 with type 1 diabetes. What was sequenced was central memory CD4+ T cells from blood. The gene calls are TRBV11-2 and TRBJ2-2; TRBD1 might be the D (5 bases). CDR3: CASSEQVSNTGELFF. CDR3 nucleotide sequence: TGTGCCAGCAGCGAACAGGTCTCGAACACCGGGGAGCTGTTTTTT.